The clone carrying this T cell receptor (beta chain) was seen a few times. The V end lost 4 bases, the J end lost 6 bases, and 10 bases lay between the germline ends. Germline CDR1 and CDR2: MDHEN and SYDVKM. This CDR3 is 13 amino acids long. Participants reported their clinical history, and cohort assignment relied on those reports. In the source study's methods: It was from reference gene primer amplification that nucleated cell counts were estimated. Assay: immunoSEQ multiplex PCR; the TCRdb copy retains only in-frame clones and omits some. V and J calls and clone size are given by that table; D and trimming were obtained from the DNA. Of approximately 170,000 clones listed, 70% to 85% are singletons. The data belong to a study of blood T cell repertoires in COVID-19. Background on the study: Recovered status applied to Cohort 3 donors who had two consecutive negative PCRs. It also applied to those with clearance or with symptom resolution. Whether acute or convalescent, the COVID-19 samples came from the United States, Italy and Spain.

Material for sequencing was PBMCs or T cells enriched from blood (not recorded which). The receptor was isolated from a woman between 65 and 79 years old in a cohort exposed to, infected with or recovered from COVID-19 (not recorded which). This rearrangement joins TRBV28 to TRBJ1-5, with D perhaps matching TRBD1 (6 bases). The CDR3 nucleotides are TGTGCCAGCAGTTCAGGGGTGCGTCAGCCCCAGCATTTT. Protein sequence: CASSSGVRQPQHF.